This TCR beta chain was captured by sequencing in a study of cytomegalovirus exposure and HLA in healthy donors (dated by TCRdb to about 2017). Regarding the study in general: An earlier analysis of roughly 630 of the donors reported 250 to 350 Gb of sequence data and around 110 million unique TCR beta sequences from about 179 million T cells. Roughly 300 gigabases of sequencing data and around 88 million unique TCR sequences made up an early release that covered under 750 HLA-typed donors. The genetic ancestry cluster associated with self-reported Caucasian donors included 70% to 85% of the 398 genotyped donors. The aim of the study was to test whether cataloging public T cell receptors could identify signatures of past pathogen exposure. The study used immunosequencing to profile the T cell repertoires of 670 or so subjects and linked those repertoires to cytomegalovirus serostatus. Along with the roughly 670-subject first cohort, a separate validation cohort of over a hundred different subjects was used. To predict cytomegalovirus infection status, the study brought together high-throughput TCR immunosequencing, statistical association of individual TCRs with disease status, and machine learning. A later analysis re-examined previously published TCR beta repertoires from roughly 650 donors and added high-resolution HLA genotyping to investigate patterns of TCR occurrence. The later analysis used no new phenotypic data to find candidate immune exposures, relying instead on TCR beta sequences and their occurrence across donors. To decide whether each TCR beta V gene segment behaved as functional or pseudogenic, an earlier analysis of some 540 of the donors relied on high-throughput TCR beta sequencing. Donor age, sex, ethnicity and CMV serostatus were collected together with the repertoire data. Genome-wide SNP genotypes for about three fifths of the roughly 670 donors were used in a later genetic analysis, which treated that subset as a discovery cohort. Every repertoire in the discovery cohort had been generated on one and the same sequencing platform. Class I and class II HLA loci were covered by the typing at four-digit resolution. The number of donors typed differed by locus, with roughly 620-640 for A, B, C, DRB1 and DQB1, around 520 for DQA1, approximately 580 for DPA1, and roughly 450 for DPB1. Roughly 5 DR-DQ haplotypes were handled as single units for association and clustering, since linkage in the cohort was strong. Among 398 genotyped donors of the cohort, an average of approximately 240,000 unique TCR beta nucleotide sequences was sequenced per donor, of which about 19% were non-productive. Results the study describes overall, beyond this receptor: CMV serostatus was the only immune exposure information available for the cohort. Correlated functional status among segregating V segments might be attributable to linkage disequilibrium, but an unknown experimental factor could not be ruled out. In a later analysis, HLA-associated TCR beta chains showed more clonal expansion and lower generation probabilities than non-associated chains that were equally common. Only TCR beta chains were sequenced in this cohort, and the absence of alpha or paired-chain data limited detectable features. Some IMGT-functional V segments, including TRBV6-2 and TRBV6-3, could not be distinguished by the 87-base-pair reads and were therefore excluded. An earlier analysis of 587 of the donors showed that most TCR beta V segments appeared in productive rearrangements either about 87% or about 30% of the time, which broadly matched IMGT annotations. Fewer than 20 rarely observed V segments, including chromosome 9 orphons, were excluded from the earlier analysis of almost 600 of the donors because counts were too low. The study gave a list of more than 150 TCR beta chains associated with cytomegalovirus. According to a later analysis, TCR association rates differed among HLA loci, with DRB1 alleles showing the most associated TCRs and HLA-C alleles showing the fewest. A further reported finding was that TCR beta sequences accurately predicted the HLA-A and HLA-B alleles for most subjects in the first cohort. In vitro tests confirmed that three of the cytomegalovirus-associated TCR beta chains recognize cytomegalovirus antigens. A later genetic analysis reported fewer N-insertions in productive TCRs among donors in an Asian-associated ancestry cluster than the roughly 700-donor mean. In a later genetic analysis, a missense DCLRE1C variant was associated with V-gene and J-gene trimming of TCR beta chains, and the association was replicated in an independent cohort. Presence/absence analyses assumed roughly uniform sequencing depth across donors, an assumption that may not hold. The authors suggested that the approach could potentially be extended to other disease states and immunological phenotypes. Across donors, most TCR sequences were observed very rarely, whereas some public TCRs were present in many individuals. According to a later analysis, parvovirus B19, influenza, CMV and Epstein-Barr virus appeared linked to several top co-occurrence clusters. A cluster of highly shared sequence variants was judged likely to represent a technical artifact of the sequencing pipeline. When HLA alleles, especially DR and DQ, strongly co-occurred, attributing TCR associations to individual alleles was difficult. Because HLA typing was missing for some donors at each locus, association tests included only the typed subset. In a later analysis, around 17,000 TCR beta sequences were associated with specific HLA alleles at a false discovery rate of 0.05. In both the original and validation cohorts, the classifier was reported to diagnose cytomegalovirus status with high specificity and sensitivity. Most CMV-associated TCR beta chains appeared to be HLA-restricted in a later analysis, and the HLA associations seemed to be driven largely by CMV exposure.

In total, around 600 healthy bone marrow donors made up the cohort. At the time of sampling, every cohort member was nominally healthy, though immune exposures that went unrecorded were likely present. The donor was CMV seropositive and belonged to the group of 250 to 300 seropositive cohort members. A peripheral blood sample was collected from each donor, and TCR beta sequencing was performed on peripheral blood mononuclear cells. The Qiagen DNeasy Blood Extraction Kit was used to extract genomic DNA from the blood cell samples. This clone was counted between two and nine times. Its antigen is currently not known. Base qualities are not recorded, but no much larger clone differs from it by a single base. Per the germline V gene, SQVTM is the CDR1 and ANQGSEA is the CDR2. Trimming costs V 1 base and J 6 bases, and their ends lie 12 bases apart. Counted from cysteine to phenylalanine, this CDR3 has 13 amino acids. The only DNA kept is the CDR3, 39 bases in frame from the first base.

The library was built by means of the immunoSEQ multiplex PCR assay. A mixture of 60 forward primers for TCR Vbeta segments and 13 reverse primers for TCR Jbeta segments was used in the multiplex PCR. The CDR3 region of rearranged TCR beta genes was amplified from genomic DNA by a multiplex PCR assay. On the Illumina HiSeq System, the amplified TCR beta libraries were sequenced as 87-base-pair reads. Regarding the original processing steps: A later analysis counted some 80 million unique TCR beta chains across the approximately 700 repertoires, and some 11 million of these chains were shared by at least two donors. To remove PCR and sequencing errors, raw reads were error-corrected and collapsed into unique sequences using a nearest-neighbor algorithm that merged closely related sequences. V, D and J gene segments were assigned by aligning CDR3 sequences to IMGT reference sequences. For a sequence to be retained, a match of at least six nucleotides was required to both a V gene segment and a J gene segment. A rearrangement was called productive if the CDR3 had no stop codons and remained in frame with V and J, and every other rearrangement was called non-productive. CDR3 was defined according to IMGT convention as the region running from the second conserved V-encoded cysteine to the conserved J-encoded phenylalanine. The earlier analysis of fewer than 700 of the donors excluded sequences that lacked an unambiguous match to a single V gene segment. In an earlier analysis of a few hundred of the donors, a V segment was called functional when productive rearrangements were above 56.7%, and segregating when the standard deviation between donors exceeded 5%. A statistical classification framework was built for diagnosing cytomegalovirus status from the catalog of TCR beta chain sequences. In a later analysis, TCR nucleotide sequences were compared against IMGT/GENE-DB human TR gene sequences so that V and J genes could be assigned. The TCRdist pipeline was used in a later analysis to assign CDR3 sequences and most-parsimonious VDJ recombination scenarios. In a later analysis, every TCR beta chain was defined by the combination of its CDR3 amino acid sequence and its V-gene family, and reads without a unique V-gene family were dropped. In a later analysis, 550 to 650 highly shared, low-generation-probability nucleotide sequences were removed to address suspected cross-contamination and a sequencing artifact. For each public chain, a later analysis derived a clonal expansion index from normalized ranks of inferred template counts within each repertoire. Generation probabilities in a later analysis came from a VDJ recombination model fitted to out-of-frame rearrangements, and those results were checked against IGoR. In a later analysis, TCR-TCR, TCR-HLA and TCR-CMV co-occurrence was scored with hypergeometric tests, and a repertoire-size bias correction was applied to TCR pairs. In a later analysis, false discovery rates were estimated by permuting HLA or CMV assignments 20 times. A later analysis grouped co-occurring TCRs with DBSCAN, adding TCRdist sequence similarity when clustering within HLA-allele-positive subsets. For co-occurrence clustering, repertoires with fewer than 30,000 or more than 120,000 public chains were excluded, along with a handful of repertoires with anomalous nucleotide sharing. Held by TCRdb, this immuneACCESS table contains in-frame sequences only and omits some clones. Under half of the omission traces to an unresolved V gene where checked; the cause of the rest is unknown. V, J and clone size are taken as reported in that table, and D and trimming were inferred from the DNA itself. This sample has roughly 200,000 clones in its table, and 70% of those were observed once. The ten largest clones take up 2.6% of the sample.

The TCR comes from a man in his forties in good health and CMV-seropositive. Sequencing was carried out using PBMCs. The rearrangement combines TRBV29-1 with TRBJ1-2, with no confident D gene call. The CDR3: CSVEGNYVNGYTF. The DNA sequence reads TGCAGCGTTGAAGGGAACTACGTCAATGGCTACACCTTC.